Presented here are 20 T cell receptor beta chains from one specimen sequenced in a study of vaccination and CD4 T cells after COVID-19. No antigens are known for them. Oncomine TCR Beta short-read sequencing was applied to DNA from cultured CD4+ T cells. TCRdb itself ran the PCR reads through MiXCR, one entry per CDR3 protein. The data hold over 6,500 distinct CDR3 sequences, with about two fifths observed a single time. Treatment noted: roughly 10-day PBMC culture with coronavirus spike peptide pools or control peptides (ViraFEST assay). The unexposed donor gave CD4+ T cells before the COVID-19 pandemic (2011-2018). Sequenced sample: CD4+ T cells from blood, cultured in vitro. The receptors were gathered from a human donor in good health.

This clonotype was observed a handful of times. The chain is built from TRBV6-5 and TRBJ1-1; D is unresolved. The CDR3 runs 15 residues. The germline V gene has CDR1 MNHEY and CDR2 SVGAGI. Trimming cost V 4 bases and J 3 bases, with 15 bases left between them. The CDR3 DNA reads TGTGCCAGCAGTTCCGCGGCTGGTCGTTACACTGAAGCTTTCTTT. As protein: CASSSAAGRYTEAFF.

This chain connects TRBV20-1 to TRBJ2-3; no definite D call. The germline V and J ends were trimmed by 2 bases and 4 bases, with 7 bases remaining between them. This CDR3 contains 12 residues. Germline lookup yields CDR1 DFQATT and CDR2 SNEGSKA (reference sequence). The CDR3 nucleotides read TGCAGTGCTAGACTATCCTCAGATACGCAGTATTTT. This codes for CSARLSSDTQYF.

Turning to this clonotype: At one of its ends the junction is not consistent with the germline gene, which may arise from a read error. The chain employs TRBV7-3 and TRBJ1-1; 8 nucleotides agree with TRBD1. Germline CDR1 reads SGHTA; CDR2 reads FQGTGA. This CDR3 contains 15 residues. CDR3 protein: CASSITGGRNTEAFF. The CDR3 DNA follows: TGTGCCAGCAGCATAACAGGGGGGCGGAACACTGAAGCTTTCTTT.

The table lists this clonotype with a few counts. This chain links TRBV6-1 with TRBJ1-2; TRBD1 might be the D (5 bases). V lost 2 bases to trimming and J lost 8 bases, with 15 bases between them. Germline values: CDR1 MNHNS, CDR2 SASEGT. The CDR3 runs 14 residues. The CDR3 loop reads CASSENRVGLGYTF. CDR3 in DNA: TGTGCCAGCAGTGAAAACCGGGTGGGACTCGGCTACACCTTC.

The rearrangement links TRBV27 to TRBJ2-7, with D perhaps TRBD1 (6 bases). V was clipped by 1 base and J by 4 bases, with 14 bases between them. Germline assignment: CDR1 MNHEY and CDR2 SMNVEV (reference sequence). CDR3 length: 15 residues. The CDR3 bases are TGTGCCAGCAGTTTATTAGGTGTCAGGGGATACGAGCAGTACTTC. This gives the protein CASSLLGVRGYEQYF.

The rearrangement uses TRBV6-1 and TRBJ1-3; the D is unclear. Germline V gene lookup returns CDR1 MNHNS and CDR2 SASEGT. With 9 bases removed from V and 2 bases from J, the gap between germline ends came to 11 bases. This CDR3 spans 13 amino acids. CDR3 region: CASPEVAGNTIYF. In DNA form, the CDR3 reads TGTGCCAGTCCCGAGGTGGCTGGAAACACCATATATTTT.

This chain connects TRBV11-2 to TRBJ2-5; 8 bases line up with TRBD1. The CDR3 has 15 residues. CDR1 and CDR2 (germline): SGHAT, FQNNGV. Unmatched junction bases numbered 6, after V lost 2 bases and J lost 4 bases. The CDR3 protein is CASSLRQGWTETQYF. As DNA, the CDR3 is TGTGCCAGCAGCTTAAGACAGGGGTGGACAGAGACCCAGTACTTC.

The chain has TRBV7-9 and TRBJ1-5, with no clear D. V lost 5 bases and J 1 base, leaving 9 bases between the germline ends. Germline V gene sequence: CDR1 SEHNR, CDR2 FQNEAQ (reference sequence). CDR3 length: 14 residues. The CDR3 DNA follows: TGTGCCAGCAGCGATAGACCGAGCAATCAGCCCCAGCATTTT. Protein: CASSDRPSNQPQHF.

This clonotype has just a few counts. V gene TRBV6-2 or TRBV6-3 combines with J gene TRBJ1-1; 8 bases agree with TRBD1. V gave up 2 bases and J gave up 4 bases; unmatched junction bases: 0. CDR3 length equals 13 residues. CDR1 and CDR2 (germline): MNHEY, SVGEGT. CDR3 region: CASSYTGGTEAFF. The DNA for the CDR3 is TGTGCCAGCAGTTACACAGGGGGCACTGAAGCTTTCTTT.

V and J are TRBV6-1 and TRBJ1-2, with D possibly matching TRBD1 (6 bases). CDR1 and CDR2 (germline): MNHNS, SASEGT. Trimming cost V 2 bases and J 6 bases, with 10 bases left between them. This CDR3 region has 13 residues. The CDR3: CASSETGKDGYTF. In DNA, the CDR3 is TGTGCCAGCAGTGAAACAGGGAAAGATGGCTACACCTTC.

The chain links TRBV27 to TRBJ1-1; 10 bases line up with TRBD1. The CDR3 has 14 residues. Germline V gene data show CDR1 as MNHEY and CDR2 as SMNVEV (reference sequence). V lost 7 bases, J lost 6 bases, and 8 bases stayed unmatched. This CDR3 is CASKPGTGEAEAFF. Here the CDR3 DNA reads TGTGCCAGCAAACCCGGGACAGGGGAGGCTGAAGCTTTCTTT.

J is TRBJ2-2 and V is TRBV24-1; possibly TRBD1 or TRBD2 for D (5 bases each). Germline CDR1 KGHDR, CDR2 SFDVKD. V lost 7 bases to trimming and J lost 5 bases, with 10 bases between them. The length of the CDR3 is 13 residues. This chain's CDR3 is CATSRDQTGELFF. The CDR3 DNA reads TGTGCCACCAGCAGGGACCAAACCGGGGAGCTGTTTTTT.

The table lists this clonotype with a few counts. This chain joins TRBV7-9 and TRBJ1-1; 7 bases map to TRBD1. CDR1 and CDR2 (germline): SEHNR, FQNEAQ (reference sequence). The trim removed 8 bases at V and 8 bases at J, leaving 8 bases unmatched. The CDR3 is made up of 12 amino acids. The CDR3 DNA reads TGTGCCAGCCGGCTTGACAGGGACGAAGCTTTCTTT. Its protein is CASRLDRDEAFF.

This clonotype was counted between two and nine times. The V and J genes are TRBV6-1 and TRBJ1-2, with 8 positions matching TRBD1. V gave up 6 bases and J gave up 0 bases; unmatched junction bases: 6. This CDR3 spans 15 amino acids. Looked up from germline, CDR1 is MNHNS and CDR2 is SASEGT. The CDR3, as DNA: TGTGCCAGCAGACCCCAGGGGGCCGCTAACTATGGCTACACCTTC. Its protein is CASRPQGAANYGYTF.

CDR3 residues: CASSQEANSNQPQHF. The CDR3 DNA reads TGCGCCAGCAGCCAAGAGGCTAATAGCAATCAGCCCCAGCATTTT. The chain is built from TRBV4-1 and TRBJ1-5; D unresolved. The germline CDR1 and CDR2 sequences are MGHRA and YSYEKL. V gave up 0 bases and J gave up 0 bases, with 6 bases separating them. The CDR3 loop spans 15 amino acids.

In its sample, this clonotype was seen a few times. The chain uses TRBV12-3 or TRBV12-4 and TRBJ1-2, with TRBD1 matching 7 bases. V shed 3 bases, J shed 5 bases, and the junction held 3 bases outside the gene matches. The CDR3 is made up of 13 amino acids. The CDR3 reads CASSFGTEYGYTF. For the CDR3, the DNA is TGTGCCAGCAGTTTCGGGACAGAATATGGCTACACCTTC.

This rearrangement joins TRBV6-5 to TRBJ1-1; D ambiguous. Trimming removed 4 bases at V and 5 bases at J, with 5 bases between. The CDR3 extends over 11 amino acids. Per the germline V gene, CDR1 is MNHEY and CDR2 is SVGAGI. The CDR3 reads CASSSITEAFF. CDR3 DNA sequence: TGTGCCAGCAGTTCAATAACTGAAGCTTTCTTT.

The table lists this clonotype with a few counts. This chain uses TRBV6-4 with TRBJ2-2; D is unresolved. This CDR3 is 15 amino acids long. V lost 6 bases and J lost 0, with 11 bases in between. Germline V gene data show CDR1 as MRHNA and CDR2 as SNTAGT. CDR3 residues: CASSPVSANTGELFF. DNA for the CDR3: TGTGCCAGCAGCCCGGTCAGCGCGAACACCGGGGAGCTGTTTTTT.

In DNA, the CDR3 is TGCAGTGCTCCGCGGGGCGAACTAGCGGGGTCCTACAATGAGCAGTTCTTC. Protein product: CSAPRGELAGSYNEQFF. The chain carries TRBV20-1 and TRBJ2-1, with 10 bases aligning to TRBD2. This CDR3 region has 17 residues. Germline assignment: CDR1 DFQATT and CDR2 SNEGSKA (reference sequence). With V trimmed by 5 bases and J by 1 base, 11 bases remained unmatched.

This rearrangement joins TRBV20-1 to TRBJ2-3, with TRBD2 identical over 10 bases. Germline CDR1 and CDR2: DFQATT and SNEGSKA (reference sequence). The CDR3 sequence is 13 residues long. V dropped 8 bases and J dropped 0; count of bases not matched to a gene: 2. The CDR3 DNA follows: TGCAGTTGGACTAGCGGAAGCACAGATACGCAGTATTTT. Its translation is CSWTSGSTDTQYF.